These 6 T cell receptor beta chains share one sample of origin, sequenced in a study of vaccination effects on CD4 cells after COVID-19. Antigen-specific CD4+ T cell clonotypes were called by their expansion after viral peptide-pool culture in ViraFEST. Once cultured for roughly ten days, the cells underwent separation to obtain CD4+ T cells. The vaccine recipients had no prior SARS-CoV-2 infection, with negative nucleocapsid antibodies. Clones were sequenced by immunoSEQ multiplex PCR, and TCRdb holds only the in-frame ones, with some missing. The table lists approximately 30,000 clones, roughly 73% of them singletons. These TCRs are of unknown antigen specificity. The source material was CD4+ T cells from PBMCs cultured with HCoV-OC43 spike peptides, sampled before COVID-19 vaccination. As to subset: HCoV-OC43 spike overlapping peptide pool stimulation. All receptors derive from a human donor who received a COVID-19 vaccine.

The chain links TRBV5-4 to TRBJ1-1; D not certain. CDR1 and CDR2 from the germline V gene are SGHNT and YYREEE (reference sequence). Trimming shortened V by 1 base and J by 1 base, and 11 bases separated the two germline ends. The CDR3 spans 15 residues. The DNA of the CDR3 is TGTGCCAGCAGCTTGTTGCCAGATAAGAACACTGAAGCTTTCTTT. Encoded protein: CASSLLPDKNTEAFF.

The DNA for the CDR3 is TGTGCCAGCAGAGTCGGACTAGCGGGAGCTGGCGAGCAGTACTTC. Encoded protein: CASRVGLAGAGEQYF. This chain links TRBV28 with TRBJ2-7; 13 nucleotides agree with TRBD2. From germline, CDR1 is MDHEN and CDR2 SYDVKM. V lost 6 bases and J lost 6; bases outside the gene matches: 8. The CDR3 covers 15 residues.

The chain recombines TRBV7-2 with TRBJ2-3; TRBD2 aligns across 9 bases. V was clipped by 3 bases and J by 6 bases; unmatched bases: 4. Germline CDR1 reads SGHTA; CDR2 reads FQGNSA. The CDR3 loop spans 14 amino acids. CDR3 protein: CASSLAGGVDTQYF. In DNA, the CDR3 is TGTGCCAGCAGCTTGGCGGGGGGGGTGGATACGCAGTATTTT.

The chain employs TRBV6-1 and TRBJ2-7; D gene ambiguous. Germline loops: CDR1 MNHNS, CDR2 SASEGT. This CDR3 is built from 14 residues. V lost 5 bases and J 2 bases, leaving 13 bases between the germline ends. CDR3 nucleotide sequence: TGTGCCAGCAGTTATATGGAGTCCACCTACGAGCAGTACTTC. It translates to CASSYMESTYEQYF.

J is TRBJ2-2 and V is TRBV18; TRBD1 matches 7 bases. This CDR3 is 14 amino acids long. V lost 0 bases, J lost 15 bases, and 10 bases stayed unmatched. CDR1 and CDR2 (germline): KGHSH, LQKENI. The CDR3 sequence is CASSPPGGGRILFF. Written as DNA, the CDR3 is TGTGCCAGCTCACCACCAGGGGGCGGAAGGATTTTGTTTTTT. The full variable domain, with the rest looked up from reference TRBV18 and TRBJ2-2, is NAGVMQNPRHLVRRRGQEARLRCSPMKGHSHVYWYRQLPEEGLKFMVYLQKENIIDESGMPKERFSAEFPKEGPSILRIQQVVRGDSAAYFCASSPPGGGRILFFGEGSRLTVL.

This clone was seen only once. The chain couples TRBV11-3 to TRBJ1-5; 8 positions match TRBD1. Germline V CDR1 and CDR2: SGHNT, YENEEA. With 1 base clipped from V and 6 bases from J, the junction kept 17 bases outside the gene matches. The CDR3 is made up of 19 amino acids. CDR3 DNA: TGTGCCAGCAGCTTAGCCCTCCGGGGCAGGGGGCTACAGGGTCAGCCCCAGCATTTT. This gives the protein CASSLALRGRGLQGQPQHF.